What follows is one TCR beta chain and its context. Original processing methods: The authors estimated nucleated cell counts from reference gene primer amplification. Some clones are missing from TCRdb's copy, which holds only in-frame ones; the method was immunoSEQ multiplex PCR. The V and J calls and the clone size are those of that table, but D and trimming were determined from the DNA. The sample records some 86,000 clones, 85% to 90% being singletons. The data were obtained in a study of blood T cell repertoires in COVID-19. Study context: COVID-19 samples collected from the United States, Italy and Spain covered acute and convalescent phases. Nucleic acid was either cDNA or gDNA, and it came from T cells, B-cell-depleted T cells, or PBMCs.

This CDR3 is 14 amino acids long. The germline CDR1 and CDR2 sequences are LGHDT and YNNKEL (reference sequence). V trimming: 2 bases; J trimming: 9 bases; junction bases outside the gene matches: 7. The sample consisted of peripheral blood. This clonotype originated in a woman in her seventies with acute or convalescent COVID-19. This chain links TRBV3-1 (or the pseudogene TRBV3-2) with TRBJ2-1; 7 nucleotides line up with TRBD2. The CDR3 region has the DNA TGTGCCAGCAGCCAATCTGCGGGAGAGGTTGAGCAGTTCTTC. This encodes CASSQSAGEVEQFF.